Each of the 2 T cell receptor beta chains below was sequenced from the same sample in a study of blood T cell repertoires in COVID-19. Measured with immunoSEQ multiplex PCR; TCRdb has only the in-frame clones, and not every one. The sample records under 200,000 clones, about 88% being singletons. The sequencing sample was made of peripheral blood. Receptor source: a man aged 18 to 35 with active or convalescent COVID-19.

The rearrangement links TRBV19 to TRBJ2-5; a weak D match, TRBD2 (5 bases). Trimming stripped 6 bases from V and 5 bases from J, with 16 bases between. This CDR3 has 14 residues. Germline CDR1 is LNHDA and CDR2 is SQIVND (reference sequence). The chain's CDR3 is CASRSTVWEETQYF. In nucleotides, the CDR3 is TGTGCCAGTAGATCCACCGTTTGGGAGGAGACCCAGTACTTC.

This clone came up once. V is TRBV19 and J is TRBJ2-7, with TRBD1 identical over 10 bases. Trimming removed 4 bases from V and 2 bases from J; junction bases left unmatched: 5. CDR1 and CDR2 (germline): LNHDA, SQIVND (reference sequence). The CDR3 is 15 amino acids. This CDR3 is CASSTRDRGAYEQYF. The CDR3 coding sequence is TGTGCCAGTAGTACCCGGGACAGGGGTGCCTACGAGCAGTACTTC. The full variable domain, its missing parts supplied by reference TRBV19 and TRBJ2-7, is DGGITQSPKYLFRKEGQNVTLSCEQNLNHDAMYWYRQDPGQGLRLIYYSQIVNDFQKGDIAEGYSVSREKKESFPLTVTSAQKNPTAFYLCASSTRDRGAYEQYFGPGTRLTVT.